This record covers a single TCR beta chain. The antigen remains unidentified. These data originate in a study of CD8+ T cells in alopecia areata. V lost 0 bases and J 0 bases, leaving 12 bases between the germline ends. The germline V gene encodes CDR1 GTSNPN and CDR2 SVGIG (reference sequence). The CDR3 spans 16 residues. The investigators collected lesional scalp punch biopsies and peripheral blood from alopecia areata patients. Overall study findings and caveats: Especially in alopecia totalis/universalis, lesional scalp showed greater clonality than normal scalp did.

Following RNA extraction, reverse transcription yielded cDNA that acted as the sequencing template. TCRdb's copy holds only in-frame clones and misses some; the assay was immunoSEQ multiplex PCR. Seen here are 100,000 to 150,000 clones, about 49% observed once, and the top ten hold 15% to 20%. V gene TRBV30 combines with J gene TRBJ2-4; D gene uncertain. Source: CD8+ T cells sorted from blood, taken at week 0. This receptor was taken from a human donor with alopecia areata. CDR3 sequence (DNA): TGTGCCTGGAGTGTAACGGCAGAACTAGCCAAAAACATTCAGTACTTC. Its translation: CAWSVTAELAKNIQYF.